The next 20 T cell receptor beta chains were all read from a single sample in a study of T cell changes during pregnancy in multiple sclerosis. TCRdb's copy holds only in-frame clones and misses some; the assay was immunoSEQ multiplex PCR. The table shows about 41,000 clones, with roughly 90% occurring only once. The sequences come from CD8+ T cells from peripheral blood mononuclear cells, collected in the third trimester of pregnancy. Receptors were obtained from a female donor with multiple sclerosis, enrolled in a pregnancy study.

The chain joins TRBV19 to TRBJ2-7; 14 nucleotides align to TRBD2. The CDR3 covers 17 residues. With 5 bases clipped from V and 1 base from J, the junction kept 7 bases outside the gene matches. CDR1 LNHDA and CDR2 SQIVND come from the germline V gene (reference sequence). The CDR3 sequence: CASSPRTSGGISYEQYF. The CDR3 DNA reads TGTGCCAGTAGTCCGCGGACTAGCGGGGGGATTTCCTACGAGCAGTACTTC. Combining the CDR3 with reference TRBV19 and TRBJ2-7 gives the whole variable domain DGGITQSPKYLFRKEGQNVTLSCEQNLNHDAMYWYRQDPGQGLRLIYYSQIVNDFQKGDIAEGYSVSREKKESFPLTVTSAQKNPTAFYLCASSPRTSGGISYEQYFGPGTRLTVT.

This chain links TRBV6-5 with TRBJ2-1; TRBD1 agrees at 7 bases. The V segment lost 2 bases and the J segment 5 bases; nucleotides outside the gene matches: 3. Germline CDR1 and CDR2: MNHEY and SVGAGI. There are 14 residues in the CDR3. The DNA for the CDR3 is TGTGCCAGCAGTTACCTAACAGGGGACAATGAGCAGTTCTTC. Translating it yields CASSYLTGDNEQFF.

This clone ranks as medium-sized. The CDR3 protein is CASSFQAMNTEAFF. The CDR3 DNA sequence: TGTGCCAGCAGCTTCCAGGCCATGAACACTGAAGCTTTCTTT. V is TRBV7-9 and J is TRBJ1-1; D remains unclear. CDR3 length: 14 amino acids. V lost 3 bases and J lost 0, with 8 bases in between. Germline CDR1 and CDR2: SEHNR and FQNEAQ (reference sequence). Together with reference TRBV7-9 and TRBJ1-1, the CDR3 gives the full variable domain: DTGVSQNPRHKITKRGQNVTFRCDPISEHNRLYWYRQTLGQGPEFLTYFQNEAQLEKSRLLSDRFSAERPKGSFSTLEIQRTEQGDSAMYLCASSFQAMNTEAFFGQGTRLTVV.

V and J are TRBV12-5 and TRBJ1-6; tentative D call: TRBD1 (5 bases). From germline, CDR1 is LGHNT and CDR2 FRNRAP. Trimming removed 4 bases from V and 8 bases from J, with 12 bases in between. This CDR3 region has 14 residues. Here the CDR3 reads CASGWSSRDSPLHF. CDR3 nucleotides: TGTGCTAGTGGTTGGTCGTCCAGGGATTCACCCCTCCACTTT.

The chain couples TRBV5-6 to TRBJ2-7; D not certain. CDR1 and CDR2 (germline): SGHDT, YYEEEE. V lost 0 bases, J lost 3 bases, and 10 bases lay in between. The CDR3 sequence is 14 residues long. The CDR3: CASSLDVSYYEQYF. CDR3 coding DNA: TGTGCCAGCAGCTTGGATGTCAGTTACTACGAGCAGTACTTC.

The chain recombines TRBV27 with TRBJ1-5, with TRBD1 as a possible D gene (6 bases). The V gene's germline CDR1 is MNHEY and CDR2 SMNVEV (reference sequence). The V and J ends lost 2 bases and 2 bases respectively, with 13 bases between them. This CDR3 is built from 16 residues. The CDR3: CASSLGGAPGNQPQHF. CDR3 coding DNA: TGTGCCAGCAGTTTAGGGGGGGCGCCGGGCAATCAGCCCCAGCATTTT.

The chain joins TRBV27 to TRBJ2-1, with a weak D call TRBD1 (7 bases). Germline CDR1 MNHEY, CDR2 SMNVEV (reference sequence). There are 14 residues in the CDR3. V was shortened by 5 bases and J by 7 bases, with 15 bases between the two germline ends. CDR3 sequence reads: CASSDREAWNEQFF. The DNA for the CDR3 is TGTGCCAGCAGTGACAGGGAGGCATGGAATGAGCAGTTCTTC.

The chain employs TRBV11-2 and TRBJ1-2, with 10 bases matching TRBD1. Losses at the gene ends were 4 bases for V and 4 bases for J; bases not matched to a gene: 18. CDR1 is SGHAT and CDR2 is FQNNGV in the germline V gene. The CDR3 runs 19 residues. The CDR3 nucleotides read TGTGCCAGCAGCTCCCAGTCCGGGACAGGGGCGCACTTTCCCTATGGCTACACCTTC. Its translation is CASSSQSGTGAHFPYGYTF.

The rearrangement links TRBV7-8 to TRBJ1-5; possibly TRBD1 for D (5 bases). CDR1 is SGHVS and CDR2 is FQNEAQ in the germline V gene. Trimming took 1 base from V and 0 from J, leaving 13 bases between them. The CDR3 loop spans 17 amino acids. DNA for the CDR3: TGTGCCAGCAGCTTAGGAGGCACCGGACATAGCAATCAGCCCCAGCATTTT. This sequence encodes CASSLGGTGHSNQPQHF.

The V call is TRBV11-2, the J call TRBJ2-7; TRBD2 agrees at 12 bases. Germline assignment: CDR1 SGHAT and CDR2 FQNNGV. This CDR3 has 16 amino acids. The J segment lost 2 bases and the V segment lost 4 bases, leaving 6 bases of the junction unmatched. CDR3 protein: CASSSPASGRAYEQYF. The CDR3 DNA reads TGTGCCAGCAGCTCCCCGGCTAGCGGGAGGGCCTACGAGCAGTACTTC. The full variable domain, rest sourced from reference TRBV11-2 and TRBJ2-7, is EAGVAQSPRYKIIEKRQSVAFWCNPISGHATLYWYQQILGQGPKLLIQFQNNGVVDDSQLPKDRFSAERLKGVDSTLKIQPAKLEDSAVYLCASSSPASGRAYEQYFGPGTRLTVT.

The chain links TRBV5-6 to TRBJ1-6; 7 nucleotides align to TRBD1. This CDR3 comprises 13 residues. The germline V gene encodes CDR1 SGHDT and CDR2 YYEEEE. V was pared by 5 bases and J by 8 bases, with 4 bases of the junction left unmatched. In DNA, the CDR3 is TGTGCCAGCAGTTGGGACAGAGATTCACCCCTCCACTTT. It codes for CASSWDRDSPLHF.

The CDR3 DNA is TGTGCCAGCAGTTTATCGCTAGCGGGAGGAAATGAGCAGTTCTTC. Translating gives CASSLSLAGGNEQFF. The chain uses TRBV27 and TRBJ2-1; 11 positions agree with TRBD2. This CDR3 has 15 amino acids. Trimming removed 0 bases from V and 7 bases from J; junction bases left unmatched: 2. The germline V gene has CDR1 MNHEY and CDR2 SMNVEV (reference sequence).

The rearrangement joins TRBV7-9 to TRBJ1-2; tentative D call: TRBD1 (5 bases). CDR1 and CDR2 from the germline V gene are SEHNR and FQNEAQ (reference sequence). Trimming pared 4 bases from V and 2 bases from J, leaving 14 bases between. The CDR3 length is 15 residues. This CDR3 reads CASSSKSTVNYGYTF. In DNA, the CDR3 is TGTGCCAGCAGCTCTAAATCGACAGTCAACTATGGCTACACCTTC.

A word on this clone: A much larger clone lies a single base off, so this may be a read error. This chain links TRBV6-5 with TRBJ2-7; D possibly corresponds to TRBD2 (5 bases). V lost 4 bases, J lost 2 bases, and 9 bases lay in between. The CDR3 sequence is 13 residues long. Per germline, CDR1 MNHEY and CDR2 SVGAGI. CDR3 nucleotide sequence: TGTGCCAGCAGTTTAGAGGGTACCTACGAGCAGTACTTC. Its translation is CASSLEGTYEQYF.

J is TRBJ2-5 and V is TRBV7-9; D is ambiguous. The CDR3 extends over 15 amino acids. Trimming stripped 0 bases from V and 3 bases from J, with 11 bases between. CDR1 and CDR2 from the germline V gene are SEHNR and FQNEAQ (reference sequence). The CDR3 loop is CASSLAQDFEETQYF. CDR3 coding DNA: TGTGCCAGCAGCTTAGCCCAAGACTTTGAAGAGACCCAGTACTTC. Looking up the rest from reference TRBV7-9 and TRBJ2-5 gives the full variable domain: DTGVSQNPRHKITKRGQNVTFRCDPISEHNRLYWYRQTLGQGPEFLTYFQNEAQLEKSRLLSDRFSAERPKGSFSTLEIQRTEQGDSAMYLCASSLAQDFEETQYFGPGTRLLVL.

This chain links TRBV29-1 with TRBJ2-7; TRBD1 matches at 9 bases. The V segment lost 8 bases and the J segment 4 bases; nucleotides outside the gene matches: 6. Germline assignment: CDR1 SQVTM and CDR2 ANQGSEA. This CDR3 spans 12 amino acids. CDR3 sequence reads: CSTRDREYEQYF. CDR3 in DNA: TGCAGCACCCGGGACAGGGAGTACGAGCAGTACTTC.

This clone appeared a few times. V and J are TRBV27 and TRBJ2-7; D may be TRBD1 (5 bases). The V gene lost 0 bases and the J gene lost 1 base, with 7 bases spanning the gap. The CDR3 contains 14 residues. The germline V gene encodes CDR1 MNHEY and CDR2 SMNVEV (reference sequence). The CDR3 nucleotides read TGTGCCAGCAGTTTATCGCAGGGATCCTACGAGCAGTACTTC. Translation gives CASSLSQGSYEQYF.

This chain links TRBV27 with TRBJ2-7; D is ambiguous. The CDR3 loop spans 13 amino acids. Germline V CDR1 and CDR2: MNHEY, SMNVEV (reference sequence). Trimming removed 4 bases from V and 7 bases from J, with 14 bases in between. As DNA, the CDR3 is TGTGCCAGCAGTTCACAGCTTGAACCGGAGCAGTACTTC. Translating gives CASSSQLEPEQYF.

This clone showed up just once. The chain recombines TRBV25-1 with TRBJ1-2, with unresolved D. The CDR3 is 14 residues long. Germline V gene sequence: CDR1 MGHDK, CDR2 SYGVNS. The V end was cut by 1 base, the J end by 6 bases, with 12 bases between. Written as DNA, the CDR3 is TGTGCCAGCAGTGAATTGGAGTTCGGGGATGGCTACACCTTC. This encodes CASSELEFGDGYTF.

The chain recombines TRBV28 with TRBJ1-4; a weak D match, TRBD1 (5 bases). The CDR3 is 10 amino acids. The V and J ends lost 8 bases and 8 bases respectively, with 6 bases between them. Germline values: CDR1 MDHEN, CDR2 SYDVKM. CDR3 region: CASGGEKLFF. Written as DNA, the CDR3 is TGTGCCAGCGGGGGGGAAAAACTGTTTTTT.